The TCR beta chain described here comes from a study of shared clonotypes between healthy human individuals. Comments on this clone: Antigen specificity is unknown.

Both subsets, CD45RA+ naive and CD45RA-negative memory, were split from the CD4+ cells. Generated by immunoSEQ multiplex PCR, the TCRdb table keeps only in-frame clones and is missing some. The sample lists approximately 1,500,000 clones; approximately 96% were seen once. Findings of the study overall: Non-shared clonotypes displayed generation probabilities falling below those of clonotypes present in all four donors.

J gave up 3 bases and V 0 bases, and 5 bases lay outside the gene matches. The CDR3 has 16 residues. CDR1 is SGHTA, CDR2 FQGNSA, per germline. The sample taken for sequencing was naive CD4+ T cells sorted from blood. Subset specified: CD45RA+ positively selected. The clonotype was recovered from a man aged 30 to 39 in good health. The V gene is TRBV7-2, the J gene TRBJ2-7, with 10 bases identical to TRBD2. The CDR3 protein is CASSLAQGTSVYEQYF. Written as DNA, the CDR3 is TGTGCCAGCAGCTTAGCCCAAGGGACTAGCGTCTACGAGCAGTACTTC.